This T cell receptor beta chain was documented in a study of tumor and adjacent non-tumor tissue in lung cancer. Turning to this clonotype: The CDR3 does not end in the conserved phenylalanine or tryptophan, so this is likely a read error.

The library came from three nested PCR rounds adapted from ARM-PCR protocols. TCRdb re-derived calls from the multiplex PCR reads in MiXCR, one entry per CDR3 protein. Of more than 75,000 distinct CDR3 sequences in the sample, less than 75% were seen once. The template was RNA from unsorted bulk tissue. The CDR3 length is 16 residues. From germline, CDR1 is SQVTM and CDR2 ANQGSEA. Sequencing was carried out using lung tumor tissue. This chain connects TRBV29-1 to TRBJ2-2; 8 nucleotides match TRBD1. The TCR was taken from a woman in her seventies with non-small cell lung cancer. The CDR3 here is CSIEAARPGGAGELFS. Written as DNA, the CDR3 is TGCAGCATTGAAGCTGCTAGGCCAGGGGGCGCCGGGGAGCTGTTTTCT.